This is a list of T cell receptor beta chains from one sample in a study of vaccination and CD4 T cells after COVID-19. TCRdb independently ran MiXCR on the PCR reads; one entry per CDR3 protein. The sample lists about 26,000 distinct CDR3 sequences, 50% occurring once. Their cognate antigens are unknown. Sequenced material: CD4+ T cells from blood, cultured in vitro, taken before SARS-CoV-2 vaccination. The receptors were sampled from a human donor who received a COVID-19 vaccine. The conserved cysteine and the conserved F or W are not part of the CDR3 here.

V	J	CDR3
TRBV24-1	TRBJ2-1	ATSDPGQGYNEQF
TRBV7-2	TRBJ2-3	ASSLSSGGPDTQY
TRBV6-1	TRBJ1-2	ASSQRSYNYGYT
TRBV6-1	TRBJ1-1	ASSERKGVTEAF
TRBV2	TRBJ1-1	ASRPTGVLGTEAF
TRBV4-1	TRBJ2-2	ASSQVLARRGAITGELF
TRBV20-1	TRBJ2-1	SARGTGASYNEQF
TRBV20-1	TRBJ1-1	SARAPRGGGRTEAF
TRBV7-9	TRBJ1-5	ASSLGDQPQH
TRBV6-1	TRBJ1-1	ASRTTVDTEAF
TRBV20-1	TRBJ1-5	SARGSGGFESRPQH
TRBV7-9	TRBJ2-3	ASSLDEDAQY
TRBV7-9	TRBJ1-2	ASSLETVANYGYT
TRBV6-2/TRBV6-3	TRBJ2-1	ASSYSRLTPQEEQF
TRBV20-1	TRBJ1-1	SAQRRGLQEAF
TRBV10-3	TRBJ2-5	AISLGQTQETQY
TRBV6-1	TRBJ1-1	ASSDDRESTEAF
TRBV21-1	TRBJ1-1	ASSIQAQGNTEAF
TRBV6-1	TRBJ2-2	ASSDQQANTGELF
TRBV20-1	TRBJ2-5	SARDSGDAGETQY
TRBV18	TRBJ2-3	ASSPTSGDTQY
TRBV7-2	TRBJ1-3	ASSLTNGNTIY
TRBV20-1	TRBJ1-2	SAPLQGNYGYT
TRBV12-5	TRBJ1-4	ASGLITNEKLF
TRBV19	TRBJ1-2	ASSLSRESNGYT
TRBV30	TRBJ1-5	AWNRGGNQPQH
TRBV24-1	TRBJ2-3	ATSDWGQGTDTQY
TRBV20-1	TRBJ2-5	SASSATGGLETQY
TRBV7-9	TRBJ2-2	ASSEGQTNTGELF
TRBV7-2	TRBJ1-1	ASSLDAMNTEAF